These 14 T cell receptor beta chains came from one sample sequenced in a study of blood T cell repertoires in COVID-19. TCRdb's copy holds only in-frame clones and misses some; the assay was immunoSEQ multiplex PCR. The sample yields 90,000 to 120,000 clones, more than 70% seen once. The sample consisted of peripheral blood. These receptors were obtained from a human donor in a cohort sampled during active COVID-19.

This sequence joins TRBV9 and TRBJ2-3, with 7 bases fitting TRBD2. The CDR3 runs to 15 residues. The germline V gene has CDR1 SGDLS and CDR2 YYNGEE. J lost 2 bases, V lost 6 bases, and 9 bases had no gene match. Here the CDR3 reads CASTGGGRYTDTQYF. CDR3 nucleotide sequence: TGTGCCAGCACCGGGGGAGGGAGGTACACAGATACGCAGTATTTT.

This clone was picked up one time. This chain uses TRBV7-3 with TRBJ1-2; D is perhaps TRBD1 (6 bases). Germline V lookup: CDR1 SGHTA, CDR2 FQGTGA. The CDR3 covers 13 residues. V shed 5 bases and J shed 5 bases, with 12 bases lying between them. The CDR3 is CASSPGHGYGYTF. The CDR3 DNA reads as TGTGCCAGCAGCCCGGGACACGGGTATGGCTACACCTTC. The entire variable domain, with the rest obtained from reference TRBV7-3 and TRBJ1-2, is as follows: GAGVSQTPSNKVTEKGKYVELRCDPISGHTALYWYRQSLGQGPEFLIYFQGTGAADDSGLPNDRFFAVRPEGSVSTLKIQRTERGDSAVYLCASSPGHGYGYTFGSGTRLTVV.

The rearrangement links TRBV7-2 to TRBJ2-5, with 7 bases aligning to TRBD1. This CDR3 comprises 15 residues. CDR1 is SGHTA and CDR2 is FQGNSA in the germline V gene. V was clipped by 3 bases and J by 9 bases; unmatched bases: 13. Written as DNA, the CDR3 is TGTGCCAGCAGCTTGCCCGAGGGTCGAGACAGGGCCCAGTACTTC. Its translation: CASSLPEGRDRAQYF. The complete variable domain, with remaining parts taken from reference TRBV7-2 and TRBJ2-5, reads GAGVSQSPSNKVTEKGKDVELRCDPISGHTALYWYRQSLGQGLEFLIYFQGNSAPDKSGLPSDRFSAERTGGSVSTLTIQRTQQEDSAVYLCASSLPEGRDRAQYFGPGTRLLVL.

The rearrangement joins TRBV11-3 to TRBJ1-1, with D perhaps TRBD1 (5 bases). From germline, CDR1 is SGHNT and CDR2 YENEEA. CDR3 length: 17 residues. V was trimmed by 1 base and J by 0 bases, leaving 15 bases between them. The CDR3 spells CASSLAPRELMNTEAFF. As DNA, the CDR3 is TGTGCCAGCAGCTTAGCCCCCAGGGAACTCATGAACACTGAAGCTTTCTTT.

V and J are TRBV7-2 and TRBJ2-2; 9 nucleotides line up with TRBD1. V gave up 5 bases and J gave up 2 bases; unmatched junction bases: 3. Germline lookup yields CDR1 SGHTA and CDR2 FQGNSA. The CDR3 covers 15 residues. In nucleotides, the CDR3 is TGTGCCAGCAGCCGGACAGGGGTAAACACCGGGGAGCTGTTTTTT. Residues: CASSRTGVNTGELFF.

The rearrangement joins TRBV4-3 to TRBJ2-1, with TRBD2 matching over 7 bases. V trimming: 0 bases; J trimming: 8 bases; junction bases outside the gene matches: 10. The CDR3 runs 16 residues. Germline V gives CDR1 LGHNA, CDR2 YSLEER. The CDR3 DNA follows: TGCGCCAGCAGCCAAGACTTCGCGGGAGCCCGGGATGAGCAGTTCTTC. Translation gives CASSQDFAGARDEQFF.

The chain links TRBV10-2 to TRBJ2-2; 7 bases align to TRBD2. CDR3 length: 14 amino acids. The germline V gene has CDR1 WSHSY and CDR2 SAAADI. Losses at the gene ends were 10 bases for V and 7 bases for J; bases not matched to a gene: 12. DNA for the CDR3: TGCGCCAACGGGGCGGGAGTGAAGGTCGGGGAGCTGTTTTTT. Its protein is CANGAGVKVGELFF.

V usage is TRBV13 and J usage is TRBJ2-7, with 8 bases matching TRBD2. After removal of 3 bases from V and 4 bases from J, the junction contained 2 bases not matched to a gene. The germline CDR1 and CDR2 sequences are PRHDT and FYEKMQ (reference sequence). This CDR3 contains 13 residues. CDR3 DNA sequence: TGTGCCAGCAGCTTGGCGGGGGGATACGAGCAGTACTTC. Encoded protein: CASSLAGGYEQYF.

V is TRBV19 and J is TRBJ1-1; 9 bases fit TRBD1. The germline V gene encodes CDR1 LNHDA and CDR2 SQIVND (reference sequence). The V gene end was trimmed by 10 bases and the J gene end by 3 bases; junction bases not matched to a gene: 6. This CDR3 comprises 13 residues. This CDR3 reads CATLTGGYTEAFF. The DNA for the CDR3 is TGTGCCACCTTGACAGGGGGGTACACTGAAGCTTTCTTT.

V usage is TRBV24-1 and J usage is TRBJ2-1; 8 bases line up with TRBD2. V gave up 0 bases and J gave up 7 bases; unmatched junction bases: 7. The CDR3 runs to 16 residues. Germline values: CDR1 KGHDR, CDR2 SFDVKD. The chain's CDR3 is CATSDLSFGGANEQFF. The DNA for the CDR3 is TGTGCCACCAGTGATTTGAGTTTCGGGGGGGCTAATGAGCAGTTCTTC.

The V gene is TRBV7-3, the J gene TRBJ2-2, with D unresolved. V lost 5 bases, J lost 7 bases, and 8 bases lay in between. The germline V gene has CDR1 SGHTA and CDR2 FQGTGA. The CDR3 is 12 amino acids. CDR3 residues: CASSLRFGELFF. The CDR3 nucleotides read TGTGCCAGCAGCCTCCGGTTCGGGGAGCTGTTTTTT. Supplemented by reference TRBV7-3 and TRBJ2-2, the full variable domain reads GAGVSQTPSNKVTEKGKYVELRCDPISGHTALYWYRQSLGQGPEFLIYFQGTGAADDSGLPNDRFFAVRPEGSVSTLKIQRTERGDSAVYLCASSLRFGELFFGEGSRLTVL.

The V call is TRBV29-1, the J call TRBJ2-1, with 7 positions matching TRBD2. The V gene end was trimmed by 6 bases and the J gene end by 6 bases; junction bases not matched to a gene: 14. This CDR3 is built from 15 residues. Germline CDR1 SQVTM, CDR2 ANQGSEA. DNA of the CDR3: TGCAGCGTCGCTGGGGGGGAGGAGAACATCAATGAGCAGTTCTTC. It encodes CSVAGGEENINEQFF.

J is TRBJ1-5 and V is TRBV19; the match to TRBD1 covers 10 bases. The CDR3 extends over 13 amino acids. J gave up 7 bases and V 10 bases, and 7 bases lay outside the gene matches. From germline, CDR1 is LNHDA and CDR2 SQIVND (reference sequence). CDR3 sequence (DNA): TGTGCCACCGCGGACAGGGGGAGCCAGCCCCAGCATTTT. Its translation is CATADRGSQPQHF. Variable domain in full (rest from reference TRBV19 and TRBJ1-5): DGGITQSPKYLFRKEGQNVTLSCEQNLNHDAMYWYRQDPGQGLRLIYYSQIVNDFQKGDIAEGYSVSREKKESFPLTVTSAQKNPTAFYLCATADRGSQPQHFGDGTRLSIL.

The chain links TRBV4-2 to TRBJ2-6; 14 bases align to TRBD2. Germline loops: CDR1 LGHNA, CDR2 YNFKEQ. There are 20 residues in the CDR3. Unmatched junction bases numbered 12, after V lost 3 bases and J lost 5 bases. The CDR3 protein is CASSHRLAGGEIGWANVLTF. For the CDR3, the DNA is TGTGCCAGCAGCCACCGACTAGCGGGAGGGGAAATAGGTTGGGCCAACGTCCTGACTTTC.